The clone carrying this TCR beta chain was seen a few times. Its antigen remains unidentified. This entry comes from a study of CD8 T cells in ankylosing spondylitis. Study-wide results and caveats: CD8+ disease-linked clones were present at relatively low frequencies in blood. Several highly homologous variants made up a TCR beta motif, and this motif appeared characteristic of ankylosing spondylitis blood.

Construction of TCR beta libraries was performed using quantitative 5'-RACE with molecular barcodes. TCRdb reanalysed the 5' RACE reads using MiXCR and keeps one entry per CDR3 protein. This table has about 250,000 distinct CDR3 sequences, under 8.5% appearing once. From germline, CDR1 is DFQATT and CDR2 SNEGSKA (reference sequence). Deletions cut 3 bases from V and 0 bases from J, with 12 bases between. The CDR3 has 14 amino acids. This sequence joins TRBV20-1 and TRBJ2-7; no definite D call. The sequence was collected from a female donor with ankylosing spondylitis or in good health (not recorded which). The sample consisted of blood, either unsorted or a sorted T cell fraction (not recorded which). This chain's CDR3 is CSASFRRPSYEQYF. The CDR3 DNA follows: TGCAGTGCTAGCTTCCGGCGGCCCTCCTACGAGCAGTACTTC.